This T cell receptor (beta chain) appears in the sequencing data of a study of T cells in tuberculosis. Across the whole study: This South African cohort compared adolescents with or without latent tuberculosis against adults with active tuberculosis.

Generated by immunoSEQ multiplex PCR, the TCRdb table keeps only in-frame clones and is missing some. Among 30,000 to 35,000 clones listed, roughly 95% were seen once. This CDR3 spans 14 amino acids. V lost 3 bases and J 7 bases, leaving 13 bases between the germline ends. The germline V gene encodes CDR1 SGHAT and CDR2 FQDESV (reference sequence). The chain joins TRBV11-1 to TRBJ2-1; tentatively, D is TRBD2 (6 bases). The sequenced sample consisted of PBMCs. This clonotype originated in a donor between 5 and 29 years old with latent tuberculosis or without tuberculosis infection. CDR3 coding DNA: TGTGCCAGCAGCTTTGGCGGGGACCAAAATGAGCAGTTCTTC. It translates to CASSFGGDQNEQFF.